This T cell receptor (beta chain) was obtained from a study of cytomegalovirus exposure and HLA in healthy donors (dated by TCRdb to 2017 to 2019). General notes on the study: An earlier analysis of fewer than 750 of the donors reported about 260 Gb of sequence data and approximately 120 million unique TCR beta sequences obtained from about 179 million T cells. Using immunosequencing, the study profiled T cell repertoires from 500 to 800 subjects and related those repertoires to cytomegalovirus serostatus. The genetic ancestry cluster associated with self-reported Caucasian donors included 81% of the approximately 410 genotyped donors. A separate validation cohort of roughly 120 different subjects was used in addition to the 666-subject first cohort. Among approximately 370 genotyped donors of the cohort, an average of around 250,000 unique TCR beta nucleotide sequences was sequenced per donor, of which 15% to 20% were non-productive. High-throughput TCR immunosequencing, statistical association of individual TCRs with disease status, and machine learning were combined to predict cytomegalovirus infection status. All discovery cohort repertoires had been generated on a single sequencing platform. Rather than drawing on any new phenotypic data, the later analysis identified candidate immune exposures from TCR beta sequences and the way those sequences occurred across donors. Donor age, sex, ethnicity and CMV serostatus were collected together with the repertoire data. Typing coverage varied by locus: roughly 620-630 donors for A, B, C, DRB1 and DQB1; approximately 500 for DQA1; nearly 610 for DPA1; about 450 for DPB1. To decide whether each TCR beta V gene segment behaved as functional or pseudogenic, an earlier analysis of over 500 of the donors relied on high-throughput TCR beta sequencing. To study patterns of TCR occurrence, a later analysis re-analyzed previously published TCR beta repertoires from several hundred donors and added high-resolution HLA genotyping. HLA typing included class I and class II loci at four-digit resolution. An early release covering just under 650 HLA-typed donors comprised approximately 290 gigabases of sequencing data and approximately 80 million unique TCR sequences. About five DR-DQ haplotypes were treated as single units for association and clustering because of strong linkage in the cohort. The study was designed to test whether signatures of past pathogen exposure could be identified by cataloging public T cell receptors. Genome-wide SNP genotypes for about 55% of the roughly 670 donors were used in a later genetic analysis, which treated that subset as a discovery cohort.

The library was made by the immunoSEQ multiplex PCR assay. A mixture of 60 forward primers for TCR Vbeta segments and 13 reverse primers for TCR Jbeta segments was used in the multiplex PCR. Amplification of the CDR3 region of rearranged TCR beta genes was performed with a multiplex PCR assay on genomic DNA. On the Illumina HiSeq System, the amplified TCR beta libraries were sequenced as 87-base-pair reads. Under the source paper's analysis protocol: In a later analysis, 77 million or so unique TCR beta chains were counted across the roughly 670 repertoires, and around 10 million of these chains were shared by at least two donors. Raw reads were error-corrected and collapsed into unique sequences by a nearest-neighbor algorithm in which closely related sequences were merged to remove PCR and sequencing errors. CDR3 sequences were aligned to IMGT reference sequences to assign V, D and J gene segments. For a sequence to be retained, at least a six-nucleotide match to both a V gene segment and a J gene segment was required. A rearrangement was called productive if the CDR3 had no stop codons and remained in frame with V and J, and every other rearrangement was called non-productive. Following IMGT convention, CDR3 was defined as the stretch from the second conserved V-encoded cysteine to the conserved J-encoded phenylalanine. The earlier analysis of some 580 of the donors excluded any sequence lacking an unambiguous match to a single V gene segment. In an earlier analysis of more than 500 of the donors, a V segment was called functional when productive rearrangements were above 56.7%, and segregating when the standard deviation between donors exceeded 5%. A statistical classification framework was built to diagnose cytomegalovirus status from the catalog of TCR beta chain sequences. A later analysis assigned V and J genes by comparing TCR nucleotide sequences with IMGT/GENE-DB human TR gene sequences. In a later analysis, CDR3 sequences and most-parsimonious VDJ recombination scenarios were assigned using the TCRdist pipeline. In a later analysis, every TCR beta chain was defined by the combination of its CDR3 amino acid sequence and its V-gene family, and reads without a unique V-gene family were dropped. A later analysis removed several hundred highly shared, low-generation-probability nucleotide sequences to deal with suspected cross-contamination and a sequencing artifact. For each public chain, a later analysis derived a clonal expansion index from normalized ranks of inferred template counts within each repertoire. A later analysis computed generation probabilities with a VDJ recombination model fitted to out-of-frame rearrangements, and checked the results against IGoR. A later analysis scored TCR-TCR, TCR-HLA and TCR-CMV co-occurrence with hypergeometric tests, applying a repertoire-size bias correction to TCR pairs. In a later analysis, false discovery rates were estimated by permuting HLA or CMV assignments 20 times. In a later analysis, co-occurring TCRs were grouped using DBSCAN, and TCRdist sequence similarity was added for clustering within HLA-allele-positive subsets. Repertoires with fewer than 30,000 or more than 120,000 public chains were left out of co-occurrence clustering, as were five repertoires with anomalous nucleotide sharing. This immuneACCESS table, as held by TCRdb, lists in-frame sequences with V and J called but not all clones. Of the missing ones, under half trace to an unresolved V gene in checked studies; the others have no known cause. V and J calls and clone size are given by that table; D and trimming were obtained from the DNA. The sample table contains 100,000 or so clones; only one count was recorded for 76% of them. The top ten hold roughly an eighth of the sample.

In total, around 600 healthy bone marrow donors made up the cohort. All cohort members were sampled while nominally healthy, although unrecorded immune exposures were likely present. The donor tested CMV seropositive and was one of the 289 seropositive cohort members. A peripheral blood sample was provided by each donor, and peripheral blood mononuclear cells were used for TCR beta sequencing. The Qiagen DNeasy Blood Extraction Kit was used to extract genomic DNA from the blood cell samples. What the work shows at the level of the full study, not this receptor alone: A further reported finding was that TCR beta sequences accurately predicted the HLA-A and HLA-B alleles for most subjects in the first cohort. While some public TCRs were present in many individuals, most TCR sequences turned up only very rarely across donors. In a later genetic analysis, fewer N-insertions in productive TCRs were reported among donors in an Asian-associated ancestry cluster than the roughly 700-donor mean. A later analysis found that most CMV-associated TCR beta chains appeared HLA-restricted, with HLA associations seemingly driven largely by CMV exposure. The cohort was sequenced for TCR beta chains only, and without alpha or paired-chain data the features that could be detected were limited. The only immune exposure information available for the cohort was CMV serostatus. The sequencing pipeline was judged likely to have produced a cluster of highly shared sequence variants as a technical artifact. V-gene and J-gene trimming of TCR beta chains was associated with a missense DCLRE1C variant in a later genetic analysis, and the association was replicated in an independent cohort. Broadly in line with IMGT annotations, most TCR beta V segments showed up in productive rearrangements about 87% or about 30% of the time in an earlier analysis of approximately 600 of the donors. In a later analysis, the rate of TCR association differed among HLA loci, with DRB1 alleles having the most associated TCRs and HLA-C alleles having the fewest. Because HLA typing was unavailable for some donors at each locus, only the typed subset was used in association tests. Specific HLA alleles were associated with 15,000 to 20,000 TCR beta sequences at a false discovery rate of 0.05 in a later analysis. Roughly 15 rarely observed V segments, including chromosome 9 orphons, were excluded from the earlier analysis of just under 600 of the donors because counts were too low. The authors suggested that the approach could potentially be extended to other disease states and immunological phenotypes. Some IMGT-functional V segments, including TRBV6-2 and TRBV6-3, could not be distinguished by the 87-base-pair reads and were therefore excluded. The classifier was reported to diagnose cytomegalovirus status with high specificity and sensitivity in both the original and validation cohorts. In the study, roughly 160 TCR beta chains were listed as associated with cytomegalovirus. A later analysis found that HLA-associated TCR beta chains were more clonally expanded and had lower generation probabilities than equally common non-associated chains. A later analysis reported that several top co-occurrence clusters appeared linked to parvovirus B19, influenza, CMV and Epstein-Barr virus. When HLA alleles, especially DR and DQ, strongly co-occurred, TCR associations were difficult to assign to individual alleles. Roughly uniform sequencing depth across donors was assumed in presence/absence analyses, although this assumption may not hold. Linkage disequilibrium might explain the correlated functional status among segregating V segments, but an unknown experimental factor could not be excluded. In vitro tests confirmed that a few of the cytomegalovirus-associated TCR beta chains recognize cytomegalovirus antigens.

About this clone itself: Which antigen it targets is not known. No much larger clonotype is one base removed from it; base qualities were not supplied.

Trimmed from V: 0 bases; trimmed from J: 6 bases; junction bases lacking a gene match: 7. Based on the germline V gene, the CDR1 and CDR2 sequences are MGHRA and YSYEKL. Counted from cysteine to phenylalanine, this CDR3 has 17 amino acids. The DNA shown is the 51-base CDR3, in frame from base 1. The rearrangement joined TRBV4-1 to TRBJ1-6, with 8 bases matching TRBD1. This sequence was found in a woman in her thirties or forties in good health and CMV-seropositive. Sequencing was carried out using PBMCs. The DNA sequence is given as TGCGCCAGCAGCCAAGAGTGGACAGGGCGCTTTAATTCACCCCTCCACTTT. This codes for CASSQEWTGRFNSPLHF.